This T cell receptor (beta chain) was documented in a study of coeliac disease. The overall study: Without high-resolution HLA typing, biased TRBV7-2 usage was examined as a proof of principle. Whole-study findings and limits: According to the authors, this method cannot detect gliadin-specific T cells in an unbiased way.

Assay: immunoSEQ multiplex PCR; the TCRdb copy retains only in-frame clones and omits some. This sample yields several thousand clones, of which about 78% are seen a single time; 5.5% to 7.5% belongs to the top ten. As regards this clone: No antigen is known for it.

CDR1 and CDR2 from the germline V gene are SGHTA and FQGTGA. The V segment lost 2 bases and the J segment 3 bases; nucleotides outside the gene matches: 2. This CDR3 spans 15 amino acids. The sequence derives from a man aged 30 to 45 with celiac disease. Specimen: lamina propria lymphocytes from the gut. J is TRBJ2-3 and V is TRBV7-3; TRBD2 matches at 10 bases. The CDR3 sequence is CASSLGLAETDTQYF. CDR3 coding DNA: TGTGCCAGCAGCTTAGGACTAGCGGAAACAGATACGCAGTATTTT.